Listed below are T cell receptor beta chains from one sample, sequenced in a study of neurological immune-mediated disorders. MiXCR, run by TCRdb on the 5' RACE reads, gives a single entry per CDR3 protein. Of roughly 62,000 distinct CDR3 sequences listed, 3.7% are singletons. Input material: PBMCs. These receptors were obtained from a woman aged 45-60 years with multiple sclerosis. The CDR3 runs from the conserved cysteine through the conserved F or W. The D gene is left open where the match is weak. Not all rows give a size; the values are once, few, many and, for expanded clones, a class.

TRBJ2-7	TRBV6-2/TRBV6-3	-	TRBD2	TGTGCCAGCAACGTAGCGGGAGAATCCTACGAGCAGTACTTC	CASNVAGESYEQYF
TRBJ2-1	TRBV20-1	many	TRBD2	TGCAGTGCTAGATGGGCTAGCGGGAGTCGGCGGTCCTACAATGAGCAGTTCTTC	CSARWASGSRRSYNEQFF
TRBJ1-2	TRBV7-2	many	TRBD1	TGTGCCAGCAGCGCAAGACAGGGGGCGTTGGGCTACACCTTC	CASSARQGALGYTF
TRBJ2-7	TRBV20-1	many	TRBD1	TGCAGTGCTTTCCCAGTCACGGGACAGACTATACGGGGGCAGTACTTC	CSAFPVTGQTIRGQYF
TRBJ2-1	TRBV7-2	many	-	TGTGCCAGCAGCTTATCGAGGAACAATGAGCAGTTCTTC	CASSLSRNNEQFF
TRBJ2-7	TRBV7-9	many	-	TGTGCCAGCAGCTTAGGGTATTCCGAGCAGTACTTC	CASSLGYSEQYF
TRBJ2-5	TRBV12-3/TRBV12-4	many	-	TGTGCCAGCAGTACGAGACGGACTCAAGAGACCCAGTACTTC	CASSTRRTQETQYF
TRBJ2-1	TRBV19	-	-	TGTGCCAGTAGTACCCTAGCCGGGGGATTTGAGGGGCAGTTCTTC	CASSTLAGGFEGQFF
TRBJ1-2	TRBV13	many	TRBD1	TGTGCCAGCAGTTCAGACAGGGCCTATGGCTACACCTTC	CASSSDRAYGYTF
TRBJ2-7	TRBV20-1	many	TRBD1	TGCAGTGCTGGCCGGACAGGGGCCCACGAGCAGTACTTC	CSAGRTGAHEQYF
TRBJ1-5	TRBV6-2/TRBV6-3	few	TRBD1	TGTGCCAGCAGCCGGGGACAGGGAGGTCAGCCCCAGCATTTT	CASSRGQGGQPQHF
TRBJ2-3	TRBV20-1	many	-	TGCAGTGCTAACCGGGCCTCGACGCAGTATTTT	CSANRASTQYF
TRBJ1-1	TRBV3-1	many	TRBD1	TGTGCCAGCAGCCAAGGAACAGGGGGTTTTCCCATGAACACTGAAGCTTTCTTT	CASSQGTGGFPMNTEAFF
TRBJ2-7	TRBV7-2	-	-	TGTGCCAGCAGCCCGATAGCGGCCTACGAGCAGTACTTC	CASSPIAAYEQYF